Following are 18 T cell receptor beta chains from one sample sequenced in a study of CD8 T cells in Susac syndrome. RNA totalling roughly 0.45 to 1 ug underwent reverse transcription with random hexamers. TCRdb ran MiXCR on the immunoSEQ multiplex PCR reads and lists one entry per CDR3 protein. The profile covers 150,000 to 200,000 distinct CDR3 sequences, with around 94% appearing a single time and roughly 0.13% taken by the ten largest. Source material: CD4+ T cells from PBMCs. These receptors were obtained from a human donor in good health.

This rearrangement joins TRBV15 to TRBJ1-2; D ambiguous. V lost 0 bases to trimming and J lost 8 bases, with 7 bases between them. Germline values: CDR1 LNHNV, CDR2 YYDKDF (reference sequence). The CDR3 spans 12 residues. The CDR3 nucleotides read TGTGCCACCAGCAGAGATGGGGTCGGCTACACCTTC. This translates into CATSRDGVGYTF.

CDR3 bases: TGTGCCAGCAGTACAGGAAACTATGGCTACACCTTC. This sequence encodes CASSTGNYGYTF. This chain connects TRBV2 to TRBJ1-2; D possibly corresponds to TRBD1 (5 bases). The CDR3 consists of 12 residues. Germline V gene sequence: CDR1 SNHLY, CDR2 FYNNEI. V was trimmed by 5 bases and J by 2 bases, leaving 6 bases between them.

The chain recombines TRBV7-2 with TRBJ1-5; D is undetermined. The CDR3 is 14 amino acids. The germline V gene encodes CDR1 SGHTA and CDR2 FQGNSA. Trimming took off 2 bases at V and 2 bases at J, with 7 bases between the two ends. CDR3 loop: CASSLRGGNQPQHF. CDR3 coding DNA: TGTGCCAGCAGCTTACGGGGTGGCAATCAGCCCCAGCATTTT.

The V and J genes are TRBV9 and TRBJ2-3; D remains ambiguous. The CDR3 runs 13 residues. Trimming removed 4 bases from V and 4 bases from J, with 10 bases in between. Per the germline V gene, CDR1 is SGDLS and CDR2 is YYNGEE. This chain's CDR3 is CASSSSGADTQYF. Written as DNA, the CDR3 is TGTGCCAGCAGCTCCTCAGGAGCAGATACGCAGTATTTT.

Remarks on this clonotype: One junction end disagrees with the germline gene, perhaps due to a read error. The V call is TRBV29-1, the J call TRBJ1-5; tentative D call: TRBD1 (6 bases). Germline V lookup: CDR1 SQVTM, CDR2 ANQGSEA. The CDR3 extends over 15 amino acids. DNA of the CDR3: TGCAGCGTTGGGGGCTCCACGGGACAAGATCAGGCCCAGCATTTT. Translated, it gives CSVGGSTGQDQAQHF. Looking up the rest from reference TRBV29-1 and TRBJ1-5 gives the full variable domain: SAVISQKPSRDICQRGTSLTIQCQVDSQVTMMFWYRQQPGQSLTLIATANQGSEATYESGFVIDKFPISRPNLTFSTLTVSNMSPEDSSIYLCSVGGSTGQDQAQHFGDGTRLSIL.

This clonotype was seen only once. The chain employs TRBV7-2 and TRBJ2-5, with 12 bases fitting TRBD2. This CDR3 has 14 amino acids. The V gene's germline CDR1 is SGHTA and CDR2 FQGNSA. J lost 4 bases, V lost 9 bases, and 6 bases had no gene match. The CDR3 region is CASTSGGPRETQYF. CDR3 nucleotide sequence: TGTGCCAGTACTAGCGGGGGGCCCCGAGAGACCCAGTACTTC.

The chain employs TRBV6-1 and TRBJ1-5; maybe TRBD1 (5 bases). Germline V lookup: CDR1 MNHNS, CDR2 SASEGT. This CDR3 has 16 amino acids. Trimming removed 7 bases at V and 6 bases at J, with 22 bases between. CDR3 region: CASKPSGRGLGQPQHF. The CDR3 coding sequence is TGTGCCAGCAAACCGTCCGGGCGGGGGTTGGGTCAGCCCCAGCATTTT.

The CDR3 loop is CASRPHGPTETQYF. The CDR3 DNA sequence: TGTGCCAGCAGGCCCCACGGGCCTACAGAGACCCAGTACTTC. The rearrangement uses TRBV6-6 and TRBJ2-5; D unclear. Germline V gene sequence: CDR1 MNHNY, CDR2 SVGAGI (reference sequence). Trimming removed 6 bases from V and 4 bases from J, with 15 bases in between. The CDR3 extends over 14 amino acids.

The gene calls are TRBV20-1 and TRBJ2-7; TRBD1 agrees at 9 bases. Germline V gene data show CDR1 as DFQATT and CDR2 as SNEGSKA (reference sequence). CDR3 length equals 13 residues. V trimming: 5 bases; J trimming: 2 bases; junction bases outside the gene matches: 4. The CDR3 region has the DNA TGCAGTGCTGAGGACAGGGGCCCCTACGAGCAGTACTTC. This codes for CSAEDRGPYEQYF.

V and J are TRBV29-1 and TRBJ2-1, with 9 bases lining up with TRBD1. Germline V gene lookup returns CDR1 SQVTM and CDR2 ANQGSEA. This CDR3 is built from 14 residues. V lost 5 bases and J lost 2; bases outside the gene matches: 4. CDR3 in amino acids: CSVHRQGAYNEQFF. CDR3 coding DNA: TGCAGCGTTCACCGACAGGGGGCCTACAATGAGCAGTTCTTC.

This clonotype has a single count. The CDR3 bases are TGCGCCAGCAGCCAATCTAGCGGGGCCCAAGAGACCCAGTACTTC. Protein: CASSQSSGAQETQYF. This chain links TRBV4-3 with TRBJ2-5; the match to TRBD2 covers 9 bases. This CDR3 is built from 15 residues. Germline CDR1 is LGHNA and CDR2 is YSLEER. The ends lost 2 bases at V and 1 base at J; junction bases unmatched: 2.

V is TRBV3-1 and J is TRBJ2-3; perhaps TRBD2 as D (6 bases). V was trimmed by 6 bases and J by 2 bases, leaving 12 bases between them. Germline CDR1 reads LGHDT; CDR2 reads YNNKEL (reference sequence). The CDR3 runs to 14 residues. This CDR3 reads CASRPGGPTDTQYF. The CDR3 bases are TGTGCCAGCAGGCCCGGGGGTCCCACAGATACGCAGTATTTT.

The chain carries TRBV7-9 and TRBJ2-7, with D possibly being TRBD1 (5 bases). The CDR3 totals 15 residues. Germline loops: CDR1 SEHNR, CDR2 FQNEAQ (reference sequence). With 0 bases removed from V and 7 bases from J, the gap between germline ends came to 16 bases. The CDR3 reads CASSLATGALREQYF. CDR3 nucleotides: TGTGCCAGCAGCTTAGCGACTGGGGCCCTTCGGGAGCAGTACTTC.

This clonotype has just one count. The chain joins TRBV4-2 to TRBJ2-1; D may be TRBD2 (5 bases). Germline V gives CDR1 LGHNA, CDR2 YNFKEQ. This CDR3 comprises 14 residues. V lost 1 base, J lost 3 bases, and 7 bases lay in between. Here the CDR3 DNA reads TGTGCCAGCAGCCAAGTCGGGAACTACAATGAGCAGTTCTTC. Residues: CASSQVGNYNEQFF.

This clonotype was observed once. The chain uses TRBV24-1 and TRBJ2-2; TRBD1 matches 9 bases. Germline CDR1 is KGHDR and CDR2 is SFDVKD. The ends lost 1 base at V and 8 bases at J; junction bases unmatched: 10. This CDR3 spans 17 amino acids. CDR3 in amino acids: CATSDLAGTGLRGELFF. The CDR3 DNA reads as TGTGCCACCAGTGATTTAGCAGGGACAGGGTTGCGTGGGGAGCTGTTTTTT.

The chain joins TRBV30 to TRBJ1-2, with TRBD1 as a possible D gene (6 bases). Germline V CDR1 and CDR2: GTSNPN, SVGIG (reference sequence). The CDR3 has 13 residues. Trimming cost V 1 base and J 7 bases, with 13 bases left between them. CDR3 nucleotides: TGTGCCTGGAGTGAGGACCAACAGGGTGGCTACACCTTC. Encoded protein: CAWSEDQQGGYTF.

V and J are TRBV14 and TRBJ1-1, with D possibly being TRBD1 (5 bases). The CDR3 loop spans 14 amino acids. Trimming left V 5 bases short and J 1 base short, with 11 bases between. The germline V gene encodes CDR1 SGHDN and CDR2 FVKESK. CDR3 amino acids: CASSSIGTNTEAFF. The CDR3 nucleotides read TGTGCCAGCAGCTCAATTGGGACGAACACTGAAGCTTTCTTT.

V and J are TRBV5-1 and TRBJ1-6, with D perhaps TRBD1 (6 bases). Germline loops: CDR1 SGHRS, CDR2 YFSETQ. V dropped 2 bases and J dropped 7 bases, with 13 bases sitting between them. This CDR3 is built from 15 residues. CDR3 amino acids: CASSFGAGANSPLHF. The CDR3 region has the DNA TGCGCCAGCAGCTTTGGTGCGGGGGCCAATTCACCCCTCCACTTT. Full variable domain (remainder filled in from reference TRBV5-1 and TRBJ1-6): KAGVTQTPRYLIKTRGQQVTLSCSPISGHRSVSWYQQTPGQGLQFLFEYFSETQRNKGNFPGRFSGRQFSNSRSEMNVSTLELGDSALYLCASSFGAGANSPLHFGNGTRLTVT.